The entry below describes one T cell receptor beta chain. The data originate from a study of cytomegalovirus exposure and HLA in healthy donors. Germline values: CDR1 MGHRA, CDR2 YSYEKL. V lost 1 base and J lost 3, with 10 bases in between. CDR3 length equals 14 residues. Both 60 Vbeta primers and 13 Jbeta primers went into the PCR. Generated by immunoSEQ multiplex PCR, the TCRdb table keeps only in-frame clones and is missing some. The sample consists of approximately 150,000 clones, around three quarters of them appearing once. The source material was PBMCs. The chain recombines TRBV4-1 with TRBJ2-7, with D possibly being TRBD1 (5 bases). The clonotype comes from a woman aged 40 to 50 in good health and CMV-seropositive. The CDR3 is CASSQGPRDYEQYF. In DNA form, the CDR3 reads TGCGCCAGCAGCCAAGGGCCCAGGGACTACGAGCAGTACTTC.